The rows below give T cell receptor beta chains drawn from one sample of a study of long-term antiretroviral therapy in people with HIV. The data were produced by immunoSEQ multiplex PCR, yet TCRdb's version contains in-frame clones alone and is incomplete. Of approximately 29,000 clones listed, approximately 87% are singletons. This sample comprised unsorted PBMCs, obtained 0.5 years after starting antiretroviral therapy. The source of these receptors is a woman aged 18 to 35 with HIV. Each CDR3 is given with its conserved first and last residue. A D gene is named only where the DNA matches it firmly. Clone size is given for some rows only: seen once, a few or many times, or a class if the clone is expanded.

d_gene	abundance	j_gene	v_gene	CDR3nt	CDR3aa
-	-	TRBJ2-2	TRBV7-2	TGTGCCAGCAGCTTAGCGACCGGGGAGCTGTTTTTT	CASSLATGELFF
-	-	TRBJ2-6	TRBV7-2	TGTGCCAGCAGCTTACACGGGAACCTCCTTTCTGGGGCCAACGTCCTGACTTTC	CASSLHGNLLSGANVLTF
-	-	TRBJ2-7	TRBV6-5	TGTGCCAGCAGTCCTACTAGCAGATACGAGCAGTACTTC	CASSPTSRYEQYF
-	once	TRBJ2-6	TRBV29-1	TGCAGCGTTGATGGTCTCTCTGGGGCCAACGTCCTGACTTTC	CSVDGLSGANVLTF
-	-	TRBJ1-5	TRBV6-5	TGTGCCAGCAGTTACTCGCAGGATCAGCCCCAGCATTTT	CASSYSQDQPQHF
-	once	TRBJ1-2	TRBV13	TGTGCCAGCAGCTTCGGTGATGGCTACACCTTC	CASSFGDGYTF
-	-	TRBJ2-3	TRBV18	TGTGCCAGCTCACCCGAAGGGGGGAAAGATACGCAGTATTTT	CASSPEGGKDTQYF
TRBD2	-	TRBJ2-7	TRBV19	TGTGCCAGTAAAAGGAGACTAGCGGCCTACGAGCAGTACTTC	CASKRRLAAYEQYF
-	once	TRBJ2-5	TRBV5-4	TGTGCCAGCAGCTCCAAGCGGGCCATAAAAGAGACCCAGTACTTC	CASSSKRAIKETQYF
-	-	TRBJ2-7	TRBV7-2	TGTGCCAGCAGCCCGTCTACCTACGAGCAGTACTTC	CASSPSTYEQYF
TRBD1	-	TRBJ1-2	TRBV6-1	TGTGCCAGCAGTGAACACCGTCAGGGGGTCTATGGCTACACCTTC	CASSEHRQGVYGYTF
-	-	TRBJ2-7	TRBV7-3	TGTGCCAGCAGCTTAGGGGGACAGACTAGTGGCGAGCAGTACTTC	CASSLGGQTSGEQYF
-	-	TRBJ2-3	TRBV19	TGTGCCAGTCGTAGGGACTTCCCGGGCACAGATACGCAGTATTTT	CASRRDFPGTDTQYF
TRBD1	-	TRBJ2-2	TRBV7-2	TGTGCCAGCAGCTTAGGGTCGGGGACAGTTAAAGCCGGGGAGCTGTTTTTT	CASSLGSGTVKAGELFF
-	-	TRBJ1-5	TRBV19	TGTGCCGCGAACGACCGGGACATTAGCAATCAGCCCCAGCATTTT	CAANDRDISNQPQHF
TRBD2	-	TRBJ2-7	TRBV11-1	TGTGCCAGCAGCTTAAGAAGCGGGAGGGTTTACGAGCAGTACTTC	CASSLRSGRVYEQYF
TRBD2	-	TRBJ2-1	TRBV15	TGTGCCACCAGCAGACCGGGGACTAACAATGAGCAGTTCTTC	CATSRPGTNNEQFF
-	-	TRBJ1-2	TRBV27	TGTGCCAGCAGCCAGGCACCCCCTAGCTATGGCTACACCTTC	CASSQAPPSYGYTF
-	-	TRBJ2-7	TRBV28	TGTGCCAGCAGTTTAAGGGGGACACTCGAGCAGTACTTC	CASSLRGTLEQYF
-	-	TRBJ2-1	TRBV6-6	TGTGCCAGCAGTTCCCCGTCTAGCTCCTACAATGAGCAGTTCTTC	CASSSPSSSYNEQFF
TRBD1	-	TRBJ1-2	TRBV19	TGTGCCAGTAGTATAGGGACAGGGGGCGACTCCATCTATGGCTACACCTTC	CASSIGTGGDSIYGYTF
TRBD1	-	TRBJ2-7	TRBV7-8	TGTGCCAGCAGCTTGGGACAGGGGGGCTACGAGCAGTACTTC	CASSLGQGGYEQYF
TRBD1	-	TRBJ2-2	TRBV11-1	TGTGCCAGCAGCTTTGCCCTGGACAGGGGGGGGACCGGGGAGCTGTTTTTT	CASSFALDRGGTGELFF
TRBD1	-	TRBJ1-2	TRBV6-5	TGTGCCAGCGGGACAGGGGGCTATGGCTACACCTTC	CASGTGGYGYTF
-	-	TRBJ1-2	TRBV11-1	TGTGCCAGCAGCCCGCTACAGGGACGTCCTAACTATGGCTACACCTTC	CASSPLQGRPNYGYTF
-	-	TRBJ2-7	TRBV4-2	TGTGCCAGCAGCCAAGGACGGATTATGAGCTCCTACGAGCAGTACTTC	CASSQGRIMSSYEQYF
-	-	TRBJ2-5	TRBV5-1	TGCGCCAGCAGCCCGGACCTAAGCAGGAAGACCCAGTACTTC	CASSPDLSRKTQYF
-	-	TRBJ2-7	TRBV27	TGTGCCAGCAGTTTTAAAGGGGCAGGGGCTGGGGAGCAGTACTTC	CASSFKGAGAGEQYF
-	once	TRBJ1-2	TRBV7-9	TGTGCCAGCAGCTCCCGTATTGGCAGATTAGGCTACACCTTC	CASSSRIGRLGYTF
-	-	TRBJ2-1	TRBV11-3	TGTGCCAGCAGCTTACGAGCAGGGACTTCTTACAATGAGCAGTTCTTC	CASSLRAGTSYNEQFF
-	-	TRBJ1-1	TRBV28	TGTGCCAGCAGTTTCGACTTTGAAGCTTTCTTT	CASSFDFEAFF
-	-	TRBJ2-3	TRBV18	TGTGCCAGCTCACCTGAAGTGAGACCGGCAGATACGCAGTATTTT	CASSPEVRPADTQYF
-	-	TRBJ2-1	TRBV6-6	TGTGCCAGCAGTTATGCTGGAGGAGAGCAGTTCTTC	CASSYAGGEQFF
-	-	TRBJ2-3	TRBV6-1	TGTGCCAGCAGTGGCCGACATTCCGATACGCAGTATTTT	CASSGRHSDTQYF
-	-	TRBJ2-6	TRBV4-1	TGCGCCAGCAGCCCCAGGGGCTCTGGGGCCAACGTCCTGACTTTC	CASSPRGSGANVLTF
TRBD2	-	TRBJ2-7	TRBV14	TGTGCCAGCAGCCAAGGGGGGACTAGGCAGTACTTC	CASSQGGTRQYF
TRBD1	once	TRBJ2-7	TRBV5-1	TGCGCCAGCAGCGTCGGACAGGGGATCTCCCTTCCCTCCTACGAGCAGTACTTC	CASSVGQGISLPSYEQYF
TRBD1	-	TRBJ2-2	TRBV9	TGTGCCAGCAGCCCCAGGGGGACAACGAACACCGGGGAGCTGTTTTTT	CASSPRGTTNTGELFF
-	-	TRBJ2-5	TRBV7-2	TGTGCCAGCAGCTCAAACAGGATTCAAGAGACCCAGTACTTC	CASSSNRIQETQYF
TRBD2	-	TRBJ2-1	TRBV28	TGTGCCAGCACCCGTACTAGCGGCGGTTCCTACAATGAGCAGTTCTTC	CASTRTSGGSYNEQFF
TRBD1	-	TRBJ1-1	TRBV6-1	TGTGCCAGCAGTAGGACAGGGGGCTTGAACACTGAAGCTTTCTTT	CASSRTGGLNTEAFF
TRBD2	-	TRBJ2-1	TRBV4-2	TGTGCCAGCAGCCAAGCGGCGGGAGATTCCTACAATGAGCAGTTCTTC	CASSQAAGDSYNEQFF
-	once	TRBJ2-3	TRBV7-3	TGTGCCAGCAGCCCCCGGGGCGGCGCAGATACGCAGTATTTT	CASSPRGGADTQYF
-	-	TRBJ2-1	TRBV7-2	TGTGCCAGCAGCGTTCGACAGAGCTCCTACAATGAGCAGTTCTTC	CASSVRQSSYNEQFF
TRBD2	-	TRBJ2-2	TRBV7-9	TGTGCCAGCACCCCCAAAGCGGGACTATCGAACACCGGGGAGCTGTTTTTT	CASTPKAGLSNTGELFF